This TCR beta chain comes out of a study of cytomegalovirus exposure and HLA in healthy donors. The primer mix had 60 Vbeta and 13 Jbeta primers. Data came from immunoSEQ multiplex PCR; TCRdb stores just in-frame clones and leaves some out. The sample shows about 170,000 clones, about 76% of them seen only once. This clone has more than one count but fewer than ten. The V end was cut by 0 bases, the J end by 11 bases, with 16 bases between. Germline V CDR1 and CDR2: SGHTA, FQGNSA. The CDR3 is made up of 14 amino acids. Sequencing used PBMCs. The origin of this receptor is a woman aged 18-29 years in good health and CMV-seropositive. This chain connects TRBV7-2 to TRBJ1-2, with a weak D call TRBD1 (6 bases). The CDR3: CASSLAAASRGYTF. The CDR3 DNA reads as TGTGCCAGCAGCTTAGCGGCTGCTTCGAGGGGGTACACCTTC.